Sequencing of this TCR beta chain was carried out in a study of cytomegalovirus exposure and HLA in healthy donors. 60 Vbeta and 13 Jbeta primers were used in PCR. Produced via immunoSEQ multiplex PCR; TCRdb's table is partial and in-frame only. The repertoire holds approximately 85,000 clones, with approximately 56% as singletons. Trimming shortened V by 7 bases and J by 4 bases, and 7 bases separated the two germline ends. This CDR3 comprises 11 residues. Germline lookup yields CDR1 SNHLY and CDR2 FYNNEI. Study-wide results and limits: In an earlier analysis, productive rearrangement rates for most beta V segments clustered near 87% or 30%. Most subjects had HLA-A and HLA-B alleles reportedly predicted accurately by TCR beta sequences. In a later analysis, most CMV-associated TCR beta chains appeared HLA-restricted.

This clone was picked up a small number of times. The antigen remains undetermined. Specimen: PBMCs. The chain couples TRBV2 to TRBJ1-1; D uncertain. The source of this sequence is a woman in her twenties or thirties in good health and CMV-seropositive. The DNA for the CDR3 is TGTGCCAGCATAGGGAGCACTGAAGCTTTCTTT. This sequence encodes CASIGSTEAFF. Drawing the rest from reference TRBV2 and TRBJ1-1, the complete variable domain is EPEVTQTPSHQVTQMGQEVILRCVPISNHLYFYWYRQILGQKVEFLVSFYNNEISEKSEIFDDQFSVERPDGSNFTLKIRSTKLEDSAMYFCASIGSTEAFFGQGTRLTVV.